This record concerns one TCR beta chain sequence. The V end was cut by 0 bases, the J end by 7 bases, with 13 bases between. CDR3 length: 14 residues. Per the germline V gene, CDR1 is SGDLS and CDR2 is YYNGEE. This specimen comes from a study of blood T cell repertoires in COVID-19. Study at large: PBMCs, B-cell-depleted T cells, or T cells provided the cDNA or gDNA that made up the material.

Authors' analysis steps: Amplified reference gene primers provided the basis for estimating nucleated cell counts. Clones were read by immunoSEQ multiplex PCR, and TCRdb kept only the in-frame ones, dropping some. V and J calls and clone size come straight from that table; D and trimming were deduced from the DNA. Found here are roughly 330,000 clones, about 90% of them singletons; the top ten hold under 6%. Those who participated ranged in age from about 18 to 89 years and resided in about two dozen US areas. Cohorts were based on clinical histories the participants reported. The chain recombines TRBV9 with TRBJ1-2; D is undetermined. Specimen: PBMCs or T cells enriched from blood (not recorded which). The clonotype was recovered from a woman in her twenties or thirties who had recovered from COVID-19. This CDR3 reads CASSVGNSEFGYTF. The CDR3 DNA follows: TGTGCCAGCAGCGTAGGTAACTCTGAGTTTGGCTACACCTTC.